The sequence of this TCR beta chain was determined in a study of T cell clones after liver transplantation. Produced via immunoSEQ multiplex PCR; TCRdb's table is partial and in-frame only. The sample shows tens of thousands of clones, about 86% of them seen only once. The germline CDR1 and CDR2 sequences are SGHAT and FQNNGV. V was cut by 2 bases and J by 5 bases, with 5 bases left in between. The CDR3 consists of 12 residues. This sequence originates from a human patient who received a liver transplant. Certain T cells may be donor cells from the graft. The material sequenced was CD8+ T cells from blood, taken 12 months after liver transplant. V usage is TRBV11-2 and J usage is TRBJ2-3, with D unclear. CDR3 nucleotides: TGTGCCAGCAGCTTATCGGGAGATACGCAGTATTTT. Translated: CASSLSGDTQYF.